Listed below are T cell receptor beta chains from one sample, sequenced in a study of shared clonotypes between healthy human individuals. Data came from immunoSEQ multiplex PCR; TCRdb stores just in-frame clones and leaves some out. The sample includes under 750,000 clones, roughly 72% of them seen just once. The sample taken for sequencing was memory CD4+ T cells sorted from blood. Source of these receptors: a woman in her thirties in good health. CDR3s include the opening cysteine and the closing phenylalanine or tryptophan. Fields, in order: D gene, CDR3 length, clone size, V gene, J gene, CDR3 DNA, CDR3 protein. A D gene is named only where the DNA matches it firmly. Size is omitted from some rows. Given values are once, few, many or a class for expanded clones.

D: TRBD2
length: 16
size: -
V: TRBV7-3
J: TRBJ2-3
DNA: TGTGCCAGCAGCTTAACTAGCGGGAGACCGGGAGATACGCAGTATTTT
CDR3: CASSLTSGRPGDTQYF

D: -
length: 16
size: -
V: TRBV19
J: TRBJ1-4
DNA: TGTGCCAGTAGTCCCCCGCGGCGGGGAACTAATGAAAAACTGTTTTTT
CDR3: CASSPPRRGTNEKLFF

D: -
length: 13
size: -
V: TRBV25-1
J: TRBJ1-3
DNA: TGTGCCACTCACCAAAAGGGGGGAAACACCATATATTTT
CDR3: CATHQKGGNTIYF

D: -
length: 13
size: -
V: TRBV10-2
J: TRBJ2-4
DNA: TGCGCCAGCAGTGAGCAGGGAGAGGACATTCAGTACTTC
CDR3: CASSEQGEDIQYF

D: -
length: 13
size: -
V: TRBV7-9
J: TRBJ2-7
DNA: TGTGCCAGCAGAGCTTTCCGTAGCTACGAGCAGTACTTC
CDR3: CASRAFRSYEQYF

D: TRBD2
length: 14
size: -
V: TRBV19
J: TRBJ2-3
DNA: TGTGCCAGTAGTGGACTAGCGGGAGGGGATACGCAGTATTTT
CDR3: CASSGLAGGDTQYF

D: -
length: 13
size: few
V: TRBV2
J: TRBJ2-1
DNA: TGTGCCAGCAGGGCCGGGATCCACAATGAGCAGTTCTTC
CDR3: CASRAGIHNEQFF

D: -
length: 15
size: -
V: TRBV21-1
J: TRBJ2-7
DNA: TGTGCCAGCAGCCCTACGGGGCTCCGGCGTTACGAGCAGTACTTC
CDR3: CASSPTGLRRYEQYF

D: -
length: 13
size: -
V: TRBV2
J: TRBJ2-3
DNA: TGTGCCAGCAGTTGGACGTCCACAGATACGCAGTATTTT
CDR3: CASSWTSTDTQYF

D: TRBD2
length: 17
size: once
V: TRBV5-4
J: TRBJ2-5
DNA: TGTGCCAGCAGCTTGGGGGGACTAGCGGGAGGAATCGGGACCCAGTACTTC
CDR3: CASSLGGLAGGIGTQYF

D: -
length: 14
size: -
V: TRBV7-9
J: TRBJ1-5
DNA: TGTGCCAGCAGTTATGAACCGGGTGATCAGCCCCAGCATTTT
CDR3: CASSYEPGDQPQHF

D: TRBD1
length: 15
size: -
V: TRBV9
J: TRBJ2-3
DNA: TGTGCCAGCAGCGTAGCTGGCAGGGGGACAGATACGCAGTATTTT
CDR3: CASSVAGRGTDTQYF

D: -
length: 14
size: -
V: TRBV6-6
J: TRBJ1-1
DNA: TGTGCCAGCAGTAAAGGACAGAGGGGAGGTGAAGCTTTCTTT
CDR3: CASSKGQRGGEAFF

D: -
length: 14
size: -
V: TRBV6-6
J: TRBJ1-2
DNA: TGTGCCAGCAGTTCAGTCCGCTCCCGGATGGGCTACACCTTC
CDR3: CASSSVRSRMGYTF

D: -
length: 16
size: -
V: TRBV14
J: TRBJ1-1
DNA: TGTGCCAGCAGCCCTCTACAGGGTTTGGGAAACACTGAAGCTTTCTTT
CDR3: CASSPLQGLGNTEAFF

D: -
length: 13
size: -
V: TRBV18
J: TRBJ1-1
DNA: TGTGCCAGCTCACCACCAATGAAGGGAGAAGCTTTCTTT
CDR3: CASSPPMKGEAFF

D: -
length: 13
size: -
V: TRBV29-1
J: TRBJ1-2
DNA: TGCAGCGTTGAAGATCGTGGGTCCTATGGCTACACCTTC
CDR3: CSVEDRGSYGYTF

D: -
length: 12
size: -
V: TRBV7-6
J: TRBJ1-1
DNA: TGTGCCAGCGGGGATTTGAAGACTGAAGCTTTCTTT
CDR3: CASGDLKTEAFF

D: -
length: 13
size: -
V: TRBV19
J: TRBJ1-1
DNA: TGTGCCAGTACCCCGCAGCTGAACACTGAAGCTTTCTTT
CDR3: CASTPQLNTEAFF

D: -
length: 15
size: -
V: TRBV2
J: TRBJ1-1
DNA: TGTGCCAGCAGAGCTAGGGGTGGGAGGAACACTGAAGCTTTCTTT
CDR3: CASRARGGRNTEAFF

D: -
length: 13
size: -
V: TRBV19
J: TRBJ1-2
DNA: TGTGCCAGTAGTAGGATGGGAAACTATGGCTACACCTTC
CDR3: CASSRMGNYGYTF

D: -
length: 15
size: -
V: TRBV19
J: TRBJ2-2
DNA: TGTGCCAGTAGTATTGGGGGGTCGAGGACCGGGGAGCTGTTTTTT
CDR3: CASSIGGSRTGELFF

D: -
length: 15
size: -
V: TRBV28
J: TRBJ2-7
DNA: TGTGCCAGCAGTACTAGACTAGTTCGTTCCTACGAGCAGTACTTC
CDR3: CASSTRLVRSYEQYF

D: -
length: 14
size: -
V: TRBV5-1
J: TRBJ2-1
DNA: TGCGCCAGCAGCTTGTTGCAGGGCTCGAATGAGCAGTTCTTC
CDR3: CASSLLQGSNEQFF

D: -
length: 14
size: -
V: TRBV10-3
J: TRBJ2-3
DNA: TGTGCCATCAGTGAGTCGGGAGGCACAGATACGCAGTATTTT
CDR3: CAISESGGTDTQYF

D: TRBD1
length: 15
size: -
V: TRBV7-3
J: TRBJ2-6
DNA: TGTGCCAGCAGCTCAACAGGGGGAGGGGCCAACGTCCTGACTTTC
CDR3: CASSSTGGGANVLTF

D: -
length: 11
size: -
V: TRBV5-1
J: TRBJ2-5
DNA: TGCGCCAGCAGGGAAGAAGAGACCCAGTACTTC
CDR3: CASREEETQYF

D: -
length: 17
size: once
V: TRBV27
J: TRBJ2-1
DNA: TGTGCCAGCAGTTTATCGTCCCGACTAGGCGACTACAATGAGCAGTTCTTC
CDR3: CASSLSSRLGDYNEQFF

D: TRBD2
length: 19
size: -
V: TRBV5-8
J: TRBJ2-7
DNA: TGTGCCAGCAGCTTTTACACAGGACTAGCGGGAGGGCCCTGGTGGGAGCAGTACTTC
CDR3: CASSFYTGLAGGPWWEQYF

D: TRBD1
length: 14
size: -
V: TRBV27
J: TRBJ1-2
DNA: TGTGCCAGCACCAGGACAGGGAGAAACTATGGCTACACCTTC
CDR3: CASTRTGRNYGYTF

D: -
length: 13
size: -
V: TRBV30
J: TRBJ1-1
DNA: TGTGCCAGCCGGGAATTCCAAAACACTGAAGCTTTCTTT
CDR3: CASREFQNTEAFF

D: TRBD1
length: 15
size: many
V: TRBV30
J: TRBJ2-7
DNA: TGTGCCTGGAGTGCCGCCGGGACAGGGAGTCCCGAGCAGTACTTC
CDR3: CAWSAAGTGSPEQYF

D: -
length: 15
size: -
V: TRBV18
J: TRBJ2-2
DNA: TGTGCCAGCTCACCAGGCCAGATAAACACCGGGGAGCTGTTTTTT
CDR3: CASSPGQINTGELFF

D: -
length: 13
size: -
V: TRBV30
J: TRBJ1-5
DNA: TGTGCCTGGAGTGTAAGTGGGAATCAGCCCCAGCATTTT
CDR3: CAWSVSGNQPQHF

D: -
length: 14
size: -
V: TRBV5-1
J: TRBJ1-1
DNA: TGCGCCAGCAGCTCACAGGGACCTTCCGCTGAAGCTTTCTTT
CDR3: CASSSQGPSAEAFF

D: TRBD2
length: 19
size: -
V: TRBV23-1
J: TRBJ2-1
DNA: TGCGCCAGCAGAGTAAAACGACTAGCGGGAGAATTCTCCTACAATGAGCAGTTCTTC
CDR3: CASRVKRLAGEFSYNEQFF

D: -
length: 16
size: -
V: TRBV5-4
J: TRBJ1-1
DNA: TGTGCCAGCAGCTTGTTGCTTGGGGGCGGGAACACTGAAGCTTTCTTT
CDR3: CASSLLLGGGNTEAFF